Here is one T cell receptor beta chain with its context. The antigen remains undetermined. The data are from a study of cytomegalovirus exposure and HLA in healthy donors. V lost 4 bases and J 2 bases, leaving 13 bases between the germline ends. The CDR3 extends over 15 amino acids. CDR1 is SGHTA and CDR2 is FQGTGA in the germline V gene. Study-level points and caveats: For cytomegalovirus status, the classifier reportedly gave diagnoses with high specificity and sensitivity.

13 Jbeta primers and 60 Vbeta primers were used for the PCR. Repertoires were generated with immunoSEQ multiplex PCR, while TCRdb's copy carries only in-frame clones and drops some. The sample comprises about 300,000 clones, more than 80% of which are singletons, and around 4.2% rests with the top ten. Sequenced material: PBMCs. This chain joins TRBV7-3 and TRBJ2-3; D perhaps matches TRBD2 (7 bases). The TCR originated in a man aged 35 to 55 in good health and CMV-seropositive. CDR3 DNA sequence: TGTGCCAGCAGCTCCGGGCGGGGGCTCACAGATACGCAGTATTTT. The encoded protein is CASSSGRGLTDTQYF.